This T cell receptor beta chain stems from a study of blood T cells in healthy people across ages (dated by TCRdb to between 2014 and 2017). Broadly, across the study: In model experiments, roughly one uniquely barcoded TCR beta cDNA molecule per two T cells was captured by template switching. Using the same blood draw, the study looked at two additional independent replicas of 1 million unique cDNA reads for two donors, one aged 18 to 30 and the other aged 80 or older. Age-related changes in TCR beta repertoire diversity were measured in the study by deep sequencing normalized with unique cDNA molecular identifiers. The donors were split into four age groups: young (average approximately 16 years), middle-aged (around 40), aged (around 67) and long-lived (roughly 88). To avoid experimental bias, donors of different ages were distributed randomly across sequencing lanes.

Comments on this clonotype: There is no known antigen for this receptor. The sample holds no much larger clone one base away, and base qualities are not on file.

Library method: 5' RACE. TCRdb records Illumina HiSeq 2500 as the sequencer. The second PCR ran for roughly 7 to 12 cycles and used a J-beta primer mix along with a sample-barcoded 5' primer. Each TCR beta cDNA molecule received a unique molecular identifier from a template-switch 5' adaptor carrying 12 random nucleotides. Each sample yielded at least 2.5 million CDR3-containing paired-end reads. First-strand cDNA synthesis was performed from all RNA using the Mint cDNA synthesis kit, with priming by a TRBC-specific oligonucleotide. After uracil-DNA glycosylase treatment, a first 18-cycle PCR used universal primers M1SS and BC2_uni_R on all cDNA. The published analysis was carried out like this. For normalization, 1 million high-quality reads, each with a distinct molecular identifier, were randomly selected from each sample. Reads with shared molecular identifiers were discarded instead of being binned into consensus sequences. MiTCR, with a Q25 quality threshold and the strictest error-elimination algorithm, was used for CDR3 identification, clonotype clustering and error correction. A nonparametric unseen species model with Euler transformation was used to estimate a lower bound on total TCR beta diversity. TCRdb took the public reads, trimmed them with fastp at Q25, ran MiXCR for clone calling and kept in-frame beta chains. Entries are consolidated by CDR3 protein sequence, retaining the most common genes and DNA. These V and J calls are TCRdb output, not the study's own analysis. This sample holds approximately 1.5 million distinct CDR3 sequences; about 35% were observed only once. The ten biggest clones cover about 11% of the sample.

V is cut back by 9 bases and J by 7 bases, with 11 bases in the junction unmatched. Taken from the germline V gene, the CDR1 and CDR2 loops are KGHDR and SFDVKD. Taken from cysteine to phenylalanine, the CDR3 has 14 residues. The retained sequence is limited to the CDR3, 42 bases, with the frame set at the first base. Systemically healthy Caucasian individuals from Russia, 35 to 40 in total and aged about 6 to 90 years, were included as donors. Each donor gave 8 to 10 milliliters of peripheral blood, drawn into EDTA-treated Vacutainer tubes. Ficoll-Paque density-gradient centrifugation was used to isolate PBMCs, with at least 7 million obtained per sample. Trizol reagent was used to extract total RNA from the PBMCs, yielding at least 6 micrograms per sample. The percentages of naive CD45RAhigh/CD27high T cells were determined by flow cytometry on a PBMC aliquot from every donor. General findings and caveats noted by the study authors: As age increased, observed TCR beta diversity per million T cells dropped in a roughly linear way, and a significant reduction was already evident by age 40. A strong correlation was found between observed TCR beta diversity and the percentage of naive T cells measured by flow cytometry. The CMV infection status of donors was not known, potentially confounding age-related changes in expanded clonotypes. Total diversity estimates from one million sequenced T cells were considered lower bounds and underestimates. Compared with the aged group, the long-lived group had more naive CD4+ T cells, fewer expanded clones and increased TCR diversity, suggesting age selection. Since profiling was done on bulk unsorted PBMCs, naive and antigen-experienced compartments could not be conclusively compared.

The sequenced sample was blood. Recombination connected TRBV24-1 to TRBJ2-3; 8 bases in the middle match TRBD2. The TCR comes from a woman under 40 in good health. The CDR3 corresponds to CATAQSGGANTQYF. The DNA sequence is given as TGTGCCACCGCTCAATCCGGGGGGGCGAATACGCAGTATTTT.